The 2 T cell receptor beta chains reported below all come from one sample, sequenced in a study of blood T cell repertoires in COVID-19. Libraries were prepared by immunoSEQ multiplex PCR; TCRdb keeps only in-frame clonotypes and omits some of them. Of some 250,000 clones in the sample, approximately 86% were seen once. The sequencing input was peripheral blood. The receptors stem from a woman aged 60-70 years with COVID-19, enrolled during active disease.

The chain links TRBV10-3 to TRBJ1-2; 8 nucleotides match TRBD1. The CDR3 is made up of 14 amino acids. V was pared by 5 bases and J by 4 bases, with 6 bases of the junction left unmatched. The V gene's germline CDR1 is ENHRY and CDR2 SYGVKD. CDR3 residues: CAISSPDRAYGYTF. The CDR3 DNA follows: TGTGCCATCAGTTCCCCGGACAGGGCCTATGGCTACACCTTC.

This clone was counted once. V usage is TRBV5-4 and J usage is TRBJ1-2, with D possibly matching TRBD1 (6 bases). This CDR3 comprises 14 residues. The V end was cut by 1 base, the J end by 8 bases, with 15 bases between. Per germline, CDR1 SGHNT and CDR2 YYREEE (reference sequence). For the CDR3, the DNA is TGTGCCAGCAGCTTGACCCGGGGGGGCCAGGGCTACACCTTC. It encodes CASSLTRGGQGYTF.